The 26 T cell receptor beta chains below were found in one sample sequenced in a study of memory CD4+ T cells and cytomegalovirus serostatus (dated by TCRdb to 2018 to 2020). A FACSAria II was used to sort memory CD4+ T cells, defined as single viable CD3+CD4+CD8-CD45RO+ cells. The library was built by means of the immunoSEQ multiplex PCR assay. TCRdb mirrors the immuneACCESS table, restricted to in-frame sequences. Some clones are absent from its copies; in checked studies, under half trace to an unresolved V gene, and the reason for the others is unknown. This sample gives approximately 44,000 clones in total; around 80% of them show up just once. 1.9% of the sample is in the top ten clones. Sequencing was carried out using memory CD4+ T cells from blood. These receptors all stem from an adult in good health and CMV-seronegative.

The chain employs TRBV30 and TRBJ1-2; the D is unclear. V lost 1 base, J lost 4 bases, and 7 bases lay in between. The length of the CDR3 is 12 residues. CDR1 and CDR2 (germline): GTSNPN, SVGIG (reference sequence). In nucleotides, the CDR3 is TGTGCCTGGAGTGGCGACGGCTATGGCTACACCTTC. This codes for CAWSGDGYGYTF.

The chain links TRBV9 to TRBJ2-3, with 7 bases lining up with TRBD2. V was clipped by 4 bases and J by 0 bases; unmatched bases: 8. Germline V gives CDR1 SGDLS, CDR2 YYNGEE. CDR3 size: 16 residues. CDR3 nucleotide sequence: TGTGCCAGCAGCTCCCGGGCGGGGGATAGCACAGATACGCAGTATTTT. Protein product: CASSSRAGDSTDTQYF.

The rearrangement links TRBV5-1 to TRBJ2-1, with D possibly TRBD2 on 5 matching bases. Germline V gene lookup returns CDR1 SGHRS and CDR2 YFSETQ. Trimming shortened V by 0 bases and J by 9 bases, and 13 bases separated the two germline ends. This CDR3 spans 14 amino acids. Written as DNA, the CDR3 is TGCGCCAGCAGCTTGGAAGACCTAGGGAGTGAGCAGTTCTTC. Residues: CASSLEDLGSEQFF.

This clone was seen a handful of times. The genes are TRBV19 and TRBJ2-2, with a possible D match to TRBD1 (6 bases). Trimming cost V 8 bases and J 4 bases, with 11 bases left between them. The CDR3 has 13 amino acids. Germline V gene lookup returns CDR1 LNHDA and CDR2 SQIVND (reference sequence). Here the CDR3 reads CASRQASTGELFF. CDR3 DNA: TGTGCCAGTCGACAGGCTAGCACCGGGGAGCTGTTTTTT. Together with reference TRBV19 and TRBJ2-2, the CDR3 gives the full variable domain: DGGITQSPKYLFRKEGQNVTLSCEQNLNHDAMYWYRQDPGQGLRLIYYSQIVNDFQKGDIAEGYSVSREKKESFPLTVTSAQKNPTAFYLCASRQASTGELFFGEGSRLTVL.

The V and J genes are TRBV19 and TRBJ1-5; tentatively, D is TRBD1 (5 bases). This CDR3 is 15 amino acids long. Germline assignment: CDR1 LNHDA and CDR2 SQIVND (reference sequence). V was trimmed by 2 bases and J by 5 bases, leaving 13 bases between them. CDR3 sequence (DNA): TGTGCCAGTAGTATATTAGTGCAGGGTGATCAGCCCCAGCATTTT. As protein: CASSILVQGDQPQHF.

The CDR3 DNA reads TGTGCCAGCAGCCTAGATTACAGGGGGAAGCGGGGATCCTACAATGAGCAGTTCTTC. This translates into CASSLDYRGKRGSYNEQFF. This chain links TRBV7-8 with TRBJ2-1; tentative D call: TRBD1 (8 bases). The CDR3 consists of 19 residues. Germline-derived CDR1 and CDR2 are SGHVS and FQNEAQ. Deletions cut 5 bases from V and 1 base from J, with 24 bases between.

The chain has TRBV7-8 and TRBJ2-3, with 7 bases lining up with TRBD2. Germline V gene lookup returns CDR1 SGHVS and CDR2 FQNEAQ. Trimming at V came to 1 base and at J to 6 bases, leaving 4 bases not matched to a gene. The CDR3 contains 14 residues. CDR3 DNA sequence: TGTGCCAGCAGCTTAGTGGGGGAGGGGGATACGCAGTATTTT. Amino acids: CASSLVGEGDTQYF.

This clone was found once. V usage is TRBV6-1 and J usage is TRBJ1-4; 11 nucleotides line up with TRBD1. The germline CDR1 and CDR2 sequences are MNHNS and SASEGT. Trimming cost V 0 bases and J 7 bases; bases outside gene matches: 7. This CDR3 is 17 amino acids long. This CDR3 reads CASSEARDRGMSEKLFF. CDR3 DNA: TGTGCCAGCAGTGAAGCTCGGGACAGGGGGATGAGTGAAAAACTGTTTTTT.

The CDR3 sequence is CASSPVVNTEAFF. DNA for the CDR3: TGTGCCAGTAGTCCGGTCGTTAACACTGAAGCTTTCTTT. The chain combines TRBV19 with TRBJ1-1; unclear D gene. Germline CDR1 LNHDA, CDR2 SQIVND (reference sequence). The CDR3 is made up of 13 amino acids. V lost 5 bases to trimming and J lost 2 bases, with 9 bases between them.

This rearrangement joins TRBV19 to TRBJ1-3, with D unresolved. CDR3 length: 16 residues. Trimming removed 2 bases at V and 0 bases at J, with 11 bases between. The germline V gene encodes CDR1 LNHDA and CDR2 SQIVND (reference sequence). CDR3 loop: CASSIQTHSSGNTIYF. The CDR3 coding sequence is TGTGCCAGTAGTATACAGACACACAGCTCTGGAAACACCATATATTTT.

This clone came up a few times. The chain couples TRBV5-6 to TRBJ1-1, with D perhaps matching TRBD1 (6 bases). V shed 0 bases and J shed 8 bases, with 8 bases lying between them. The length of the CDR3 is 12 residues. Germline loops: CDR1 SGHDT, CDR2 YYEEEE. The CDR3, as DNA: TGTGCCAGCAGCTTGGTTGACAGGGAAGCTTTCTTT. This sequence encodes CASSLVDREAFF.

The rearrangement links TRBV5-1 to TRBJ2-3, with TRBD2 as a possible D gene (6 bases). CDR3 length equals 13 residues. V dropped 2 bases and J dropped 6 bases, with 10 bases sitting between them. The V gene's germline CDR1 is SGHRS and CDR2 YFSETQ. The CDR3: CASSFWGRDTQYF. CDR3 coding DNA: TGCGCCAGCAGCTTTTGGGGGAGGGATACGCAGTATTTT.

The chain has TRBV28 and TRBJ2-1; 8 positions match TRBD2. The V and J ends lost 4 bases and 4 bases, in that order; junction bases with no gene match: 12. The CDR3 covers 17 residues. Germline CDR1 MDHEN, CDR2 SYDVKM. The CDR3 DNA follows: TGTGCCAGCAGTTCCTTATCGGGACTAGAGGCGTACAATGAGCAGTTCTTC. Translation gives CASSSLSGLEAYNEQFF.

The chain couples TRBV29-1 to TRBJ2-7, with a possible D match to TRBD1 (6 bases). The CDR3 runs 13 residues. Germline CDR1 SQVTM, CDR2 ANQGSEA. The V and J ends lost 4 bases and 0 bases respectively, with 10 bases between them. The CDR3 nucleotides are TGCAGCGTTGTTACAGGGTTCTCCTACGAGCAGTACTTC. Protein sequence: CSVVTGFSYEQYF.

The chain joins TRBV5-3 to TRBJ1-5; D gene unclear. TRBV5-3 is an ORF for which the function is uncertain. The V and J ends lost 2 bases and 0 bases respectively, with 12 bases between them. This CDR3 is built from 16 residues. The DNA for the CDR3 is TGTGCCAGAAGCTTTAATTCCCCGCTTAGCAATCAGCCCCAGCATTTT. This encodes CARSFNSPLSNQPQHF.

This chain links TRBV30 with TRBJ1-2; no reliable D call. Trimming pared 4 bases from V and 0 bases from J, leaving 12 bases between. The CDR3 totals 14 residues. The V gene's germline CDR1 is GTSNPN and CDR2 SVGIG (reference sequence). The CDR3 nucleotides are TGTGCCTGGACCCTACTGGCAGCTAACTATGGCTACACCTTC. It encodes CAWTLLAANYGYTF.

The chain uses TRBV4-1 and TRBJ1-6; tentatively, D is TRBD1 (5 bases). V was pared by 1 base and J by 0 bases, with 7 bases between. The CDR3 is 16 residues long. Looked up from germline, CDR1 is MGHRA and CDR2 is YSYEKL. The CDR3 region has the DNA TGCGCCAGCAGCCAAGCAGGGTCCTCCTATAATTCACCCCTCCACTTT. This codes for CASSQAGSSYNSPLHF.

The rearrangement uses TRBV15 and TRBJ1-5, with D possibly being TRBD1 (6 bases). The V and J ends lost 0 bases and 6 bases respectively, with 21 bases between them. The CDR3 loop spans 18 amino acids. Looked up from germline, CDR1 is LNHNV and CDR2 is YYDKDF (reference sequence). As DNA, the CDR3 is TGTGCCACCAGCAGAGATACCGTTCTGACAGGTGGGCGTCAGCCCCAGCATTTT. Translated, it gives CATSRDTVLTGGRQPQHF.

The chain links TRBV11-2 to TRBJ2-5; no clear D gene. V dropped 5 bases and J dropped 0 bases, with 13 bases sitting between them. Germline CDR1 SGHAT, CDR2 FQNNGV. CDR3 length: 15 residues. The chain's CDR3 is CASSPRPDYQETQYF. CDR3 bases: TGTGCCAGCAGCCCTCGGCCAGACTACCAAGAGACCCAGTACTTC. The full variable domain, its missing parts supplied by reference TRBV11-2 and TRBJ2-5, is EAGVAQSPRYKIIEKRQSVAFWCNPISGHATLYWYQQILGQGPKLLIQFQNNGVVDDSQLPKDRFSAERLKGVDSTLKIQPAKLEDSAVYLCASSPRPDYQETQYFGPGTRLLVL.

The CDR3 bases are TGTGCCAGCAGCCAAAGGATAGCGGGGCCCTACGAGCAGTACTTC. Its translation: CASSQRIAGPYEQYF. The chain recombines TRBV5-6 with TRBJ2-7; TRBD2 matches at 8 bases. The ends lost 4 bases at V and 2 bases at J; junction bases unmatched: 8. This CDR3 contains 15 residues. Germline V gene lookup returns CDR1 SGHDT and CDR2 YYEEEE.

The chain combines TRBV19 with TRBJ2-4; TRBD2 agrees at 7 bases. This CDR3 has 16 amino acids. V shed 1 base, J shed 10 bases, and the junction held 13 bases outside the gene matches. CDR1 and CDR2 from the germline V gene are LNHDA and SQIVND (reference sequence). The CDR3 DNA follows: TGTGCCAGTAGTATAGTGAGCGGGACCCCCGAGGGGATTCAGTACTTC. This encodes CASSIVSGTPEGIQYF.

The CDR3 DNA is TGTGCCAGCAGCTTTACAGGGCTATTGAACACTGAAGCTTTCTTT. It specifies CASSFTGLLNTEAFF. The rearrangement links TRBV7-2 to TRBJ1-1; TRBD1 might be the D (6 bases). This CDR3 contains 15 residues. The germline V and J ends were trimmed by 3 bases and 0 bases, with 11 bases remaining between them. Germline V gene sequence: CDR1 SGHTA, CDR2 FQGNSA.

The chain combines TRBV30 with TRBJ1-4; no clear D gene. The germline V gene encodes CDR1 GTSNPN and CDR2 SVGIG (reference sequence). There are 13 residues in the CDR3. V was shortened by 3 bases and J by 5 bases, with 10 bases between the two germline ends. CDR3 loop: CAWSSQLNEKLFF. CDR3 DNA: TGTGCCTGGAGCAGTCAGCTCAATGAAAAACTGTTTTTT.

V usage is TRBV10-3 and J usage is TRBJ2-1; TRBD2 matches 8 bases. CDR1 ENHRY and CDR2 SYGVKD come from the germline V gene. V trimming: 0 bases; J trimming: 2 bases; junction bases outside the gene matches: 0. The CDR3 loop spans 15 amino acids. CDR3 nucleotides: TGTGCCATCAGTGAGTCCGGGGGGGCCTACAATGAGCAGTTCTTC. Translated: CAISESGGAYNEQFF.

The V and J genes are TRBV5-1 and TRBJ1-1, with D hard to call. Between the trimmed V and J ends, which lost 2 bases and 2 bases, there was a span of 10 bases. CDR1 SGHRS and CDR2 YFSETQ come from the germline V gene. This CDR3 is built from 14 residues. The CDR3 reads CASSLVQKNTEAFF. As DNA, the CDR3 is TGCGCCAGCAGCTTAGTACAGAAAAACACTGAAGCTTTCTTT.

The chain is built from TRBV4-1 and TRBJ2-1, with D maybe TRBD1 (6 bases). Germline assignment: CDR1 MGHRA and CDR2 YSYEKL. The V gene lost 3 bases and the J gene lost 2 bases, with 14 bases spanning the gap. The CDR3 extends over 16 amino acids. CDR3 residues: CASSQAGTPPYNEQFF. The CDR3 DNA reads as TGCGCCAGCAGCCAGGCCGGGACACCGCCCTACAATGAGCAGTTCTTC.